These T cell receptor beta chains were read from a single sample in a study of beta chain features in type 1 diabetes. Produced via immunoSEQ multiplex PCR; TCRdb's table is partial and in-frame only. Of some 900,000 clones detected, 17% appear once; the ten largest clones hold about 0.02%. What was sequenced was naive CD4+ T cells from blood. These receptor sequences come from a woman younger than 30 in good health. The CDR3 runs from the conserved cysteine through the conserved F or W. Fields, in order: D gene, clone size, J gene, V gene, CDR3 protein, CDR3 DNA. D genes are given only for firm matches. Clone size is given for some rows only: seen once, a few or many times, or a class if the clone is expanded.

d_gene: TRBD2; abundance: .; j_gene: TRBJ2-1; v_gene: TRBV7-2; CDR3aa: CASSSWRIAGDNEQFF; CDR3nt: TGTGCCAGCAGCTCCTGGAGGATAGCGGGAGACAATGAGCAGTTCTTC
d_gene: .; abundance: .; j_gene: TRBJ2-1; v_gene: TRBV7-9; CDR3aa: CASSSPRDSYNEQFF; CDR3nt: TGTGCCAGCAGCTCCCCTCGGGACTCATACAATGAGCAGTTCTTC
d_gene: .; abundance: .; j_gene: TRBJ2-1; v_gene: TRBV30; CDR3aa: CAGTDNEQFF; CDR3nt: TGTGCCGGGACTGACAATGAGCAGTTCTTC
d_gene: TRBD2; abundance: .; j_gene: TRBJ2-1; v_gene: TRBV7-2; CDR3aa: CASSLVSSGRDEQFF; CDR3nt: TGTGCCAGCAGCTTAGTCAGTAGCGGGAGGGATGAGCAGTTCTTC
d_gene: TRBD1; abundance: .; j_gene: TRBJ1-2; v_gene: TRBV28; CDR3aa: CASRIGQGIPFRYGYTF; CDR3nt: TGTGCCAGCCGAATCGGACAGGGAATTCCCTTTCGGTATGGCTACACCTTC
d_gene: .; abundance: few; j_gene: TRBJ2-1; v_gene: TRBV19; CDR3aa: CASSPLSAGVAYNEQFF; CDR3nt: TGTGCCAGTAGTCCACTATCCGCCGGGGTAGCCTACAATGAGCAGTTCTTC
d_gene: TRBD2; abundance: .; j_gene: TRBJ2-7; v_gene: TRBV15; CDR3aa: CATSRVAGAFEQYF; CDR3nt: TGTGCCACCAGCAGAGTTGCGGGAGCCTTCGAGCAGTACTTC
d_gene: TRBD1; abundance: .; j_gene: TRBJ2-7; v_gene: TRBV29-1; CDR3aa: CSVRRDRGIYEQYF; CDR3nt: TGCAGCGTTAGACGGGACAGGGGGATATACGAGCAGTACTTC
d_gene: .; abundance: .; j_gene: TRBJ1-3; v_gene: TRBV11-2; CDR3aa: CASSLVGSIGNTIYF; CDR3nt: TGTGCCAGCAGCTTAGTGGGCAGTATAGGAAACACCATATATTTT
d_gene: TRBD2; abundance: few; j_gene: TRBJ2-1; v_gene: TRBV11-2; CDR3aa: CASSSRGSGSSYNEQFF; CDR3nt: TGTGCCAGCAGCTCCCGGGGGAGCGGGAGCTCCTACAATGAGCAGTTCTTC
d_gene: TRBD1; abundance: .; j_gene: TRBJ1-5; v_gene: TRBV19; CDR3aa: CASSIRTGELGNQPQHF; CDR3nt: TGTGCCAGTAGTATCCGGACAGGGGAGTTGGGCAATCAGCCCCAGCATTTT
d_gene: .; abundance: few; j_gene: TRBJ2-7; v_gene: TRBV7-2; CDR3aa: CASSPPVDSYEQYF; CDR3nt: TGTGCCAGCAGCCCCCCAGTGGATAGTTACGAGCAGTACTTC
d_gene: .; abundance: .; j_gene: TRBJ2-7; v_gene: TRBV6-6; CDR3aa: CASRRTDPKYEQYF; CDR3nt: TGTGCCAGCAGGAGGACCGATCCTAAGTACGAGCAGTACTTC
d_gene: .; abundance: .; j_gene: TRBJ2-7; v_gene: TRBV7-2; CDR3aa: CASSLVVTVGYEQYF; CDR3nt: TGTGCCAGCAGCTTAGTTGTGACTGTAGGCTACGAGCAGTACTTC
d_gene: TRBD2; abundance: few; j_gene: TRBJ2-1; v_gene: TRBV7-2; CDR3aa: CASSYTSGRLNEQFF; CDR3nt: TGTGCCAGCAGCTACACTAGCGGGAGGCTTAATGAGCAGTTCTTC
d_gene: .; abundance: .; j_gene: TRBJ1-5; v_gene: TRBV7-2; CDR3aa: CASSLDSTGYQPQHF; CDR3nt: TGTGCCAGCAGCTTAGACTCGACAGGCTATCAGCCCCAGCATTTT
d_gene: .; abundance: .; j_gene: TRBJ2-1; v_gene: TRBV9; CDR3aa: CASSVTLRVNEQFF; CDR3nt: TGTGCCAGCAGCGTAACACTGAGGGTTAATGAGCAGTTCTTC
d_gene: .; abundance: few; j_gene: TRBJ2-7; v_gene: TRBV7-9; CDR3aa: CASSLDGGAYEQYF; CDR3nt: TGTGCCAGCAGCTTAGATGGGGGAGCCTATGAGCAGTACTTC
d_gene: TRBD1; abundance: few; j_gene: TRBJ2-5; v_gene: TRBV7-9; CDR3aa: CASSFRQGPQETQYF; CDR3nt: TGTGCCAGCAGCTTCCGACAGGGGCCTCAAGAGACCCAGTACTTC
d_gene: .; abundance: few; j_gene: TRBJ2-3; v_gene: TRBV2; CDR3aa: CASRRQLSTDTQYF; CDR3nt: TGTGCCAGCAGGCGGCAGCTAAGCACAGATACGCAGTATTTT
d_gene: .; abundance: .; j_gene: TRBJ2-7; v_gene: TRBV11-2; CDR3aa: CASSTLRDGPYEQYF; CDR3nt: TGTGCCAGCAGCACCCTCCGGGACGGACCCTACGAGCAGTACTTC
d_gene: .; abundance: few; j_gene: TRBJ2-7; v_gene: TRBV6-6; CDR3aa: CASSDPRRAYHEQYF; CDR3nt: TGTGCCAGCAGTGACCCTCGGAGGGCCTACCACGAGCAGTACTTC
d_gene: .; abundance: .; j_gene: TRBJ2-3; v_gene: TRBV6-5; CDR3aa: CASSGPTDTQYF; CDR3nt: TGTGCCAGCAGCGGACCAACCGATACGCAGTATTTT
d_gene: TRBD2; abundance: .; j_gene: TRBJ2-3; v_gene: TRBV4-1; CDR3aa: CASSQVKLAATDTQYF; CDR3nt: TGCGCCAGCAGCCAAGTAAAGCTAGCGGCTACAGATACGCAGTATTTT
d_gene: TRBD2; abundance: few; j_gene: TRBJ2-7; v_gene: TRBV7-2; CDR3aa: CASSQTSGRANEQYF; CDR3nt: TGTGCCAGCAGCCAGACTAGCGGGAGGGCCAACGAGCAGTACTTC
d_gene: .; abundance: .; j_gene: TRBJ2-7; v_gene: TRBV6-1; CDR3aa: CASRRSGRNYEQYF; CDR3nt: TGTGCCAGCAGGAGGTCAGGGAGGAACTACGAGCAGTACTTC
d_gene: .; abundance: .; j_gene: TRBJ1-1; v_gene: TRBV6-6; CDR3aa: CASSDTLNTEAFF; CDR3nt: TGTGCCAGCAGTGACACATTGAACACTGAAGCTTTCTTT
d_gene: TRBD2; abundance: few; j_gene: TRBJ2-6; v_gene: TRBV18; CDR3aa: CASSRLGLAGPGANVLTF; CDR3nt: TGTGCCAGCTCACGTCTGGGACTAGCAGGGCCTGGGGCCAACGTCCTGACTTTC
d_gene: TRBD1; abundance: few; j_gene: TRBJ1-3; v_gene: TRBV13; CDR3aa: CASSNRQGTRNTIYF; CDR3nt: TGTGCCAGCAGCAATCGACAGGGTACGAGAAACACCATATATTTT
d_gene: .; abundance: .; j_gene: TRBJ1-4; v_gene: TRBV4-2; CDR3aa: CASSQDTPATNEKLFF; CDR3nt: TGTGCCAGCAGCCAAGATACACCTGCAACTAATGAAAAACTGTTTTTT
d_gene: TRBD1; abundance: few; j_gene: TRBJ2-4; v_gene: TRBV7-2; CDR3aa: CASSKKGQGMTGIQYF; CDR3nt: TGTGCCAGCAGCAAAAAGGGACAGGGAATGACCGGGATTCAGTACTTC
d_gene: TRBD2; abundance: .; j_gene: TRBJ2-7; v_gene: TRBV5-1; CDR3aa: CASSPKTSGTDEQYF; CDR3nt: TGCGCCAGCAGCCCCAAGACTAGCGGGACTGACGAGCAGTACTTC
d_gene: .; abundance: few; j_gene: TRBJ2-3; v_gene: TRBV7-2; CDR3aa: CASSLGGEDTQYF; CDR3nt: TGTGCCAGCAGCCTAGGGGGGGAAGATACGCAGTATTTT
d_gene: .; abundance: few; j_gene: TRBJ1-4; v_gene: TRBV18; CDR3aa: CASSPMDSATNEKLFF; CDR3nt: TGTGCCAGCTCACCAATGGACTCTGCAACTAATGAAAAACTGTTTTTT
d_gene: .; abundance: .; j_gene: TRBJ2-5; v_gene: TRBV5-1; CDR3aa: CASSLGGPETQYF; CDR3nt: TGCGCCAGCAGCCTTGGGGGGCCAGAGACCCAGTACTTC
d_gene: .; abundance: few; j_gene: TRBJ2-7; v_gene: TRBV28; CDR3aa: CASSEPKEVEQYF; CDR3nt: TGTGCCAGCAGTGAGCCTAAGGAGGTCGAGCAGTACTTC
d_gene: .; abundance: few; j_gene: TRBJ2-3; v_gene: TRBV19; CDR3aa: CASSSWDTQYF; CDR3nt: TGTGCCAGTAGTAGCTGGGATACGCAGTATTTT
d_gene: TRBD1; abundance: .; j_gene: TRBJ2-5; v_gene: TRBV6-5; CDR3aa: CASSPGTGPETQYF; CDR3nt: TGTGCCAGCAGCCCCGGGACAGGGCCAGAGACCCAGTACTTC
d_gene: .; abundance: .; j_gene: TRBJ2-2; v_gene: TRBV11-3; CDR3aa: CASSHRPGELFF; CDR3nt: TGTGCCAGCAGCCACAGACCAGGGGAGCTGTTTTTT
d_gene: .; abundance: .; j_gene: TRBJ2-1; v_gene: TRBV4-3; CDR3aa: CASSHAKVGSTTYNEQFF; CDR3nt: TGCGCCAGCAGCCATGCAAAGGTGGGGAGTACCACCTACAATGAGCAGTTCTTC
d_gene: TRBD2; abundance: few; j_gene: TRBJ2-3; v_gene: TRBV9; CDR3aa: CASSPRGLAGGADTQYF; CDR3nt: TGTGCCAGCAGCCCGAGGGGTCTAGCGGGAGGGGCAGATACGCAGTATTTT
d_gene: TRBD2; abundance: few; j_gene: TRBJ2-1; v_gene: TRBV2; CDR3aa: CASSPSGRFHEQFF; CDR3nt: TGTGCCAGCAGTCCTAGCGGGAGGTTTCATGAGCAGTTCTTC
d_gene: .; abundance: few; j_gene: TRBJ2-1; v_gene: TRBV2; CDR3aa: CASSGAKEQFF; CDR3nt: TGTGCCAGCAGTGGGGCGAAGGAGCAGTTCTTC
d_gene: .; abundance: .; j_gene: TRBJ2-3; v_gene: TRBV4-3; CDR3aa: CASSQENADTQYF; CDR3nt: TGCGCCAGCAGCCAGGAGAATGCGGATACGCAGTATTTT
d_gene: .; abundance: .; j_gene: TRBJ2-7; v_gene: TRBV5-1; CDR3aa: CASSVGPPGVKNEQYF; CDR3nt: TGCGCCAGCAGCGTGGGACCGCCCGGGGTGAAAAACGAGCAGTACTTC
d_gene: .; abundance: few; j_gene: TRBJ2-7; v_gene: TRBV6-1; CDR3aa: CASSEWGGPPYEQYF; CDR3nt: TGTGCCAGCAGTGAATGGGGGGGGCCCCCCTACGAGCAGTACTTC
d_gene: .; abundance: few; j_gene: TRBJ1-1; v_gene: TRBV25-1; CDR3aa: CASRTGSSGANTEAFF; CDR3nt: TGTGCCAGCAGAACAGGGTCCTCTGGGGCGAACACTGAAGCTTTCTTT
d_gene: TRBD1; abundance: once; j_gene: TRBJ1-2; v_gene: TRBV18; CDR3aa: CASSPGQELSYGYTF; CDR3nt: TGTGCCAGCTCACCAGGACAGGAATTAAGCTATGGCTACACCTTC
d_gene: .; abundance: few; j_gene: TRBJ1-5; v_gene: TRBV28; CDR3aa: CASVGWQVYQPQHF; CDR3nt: TGTGCCAGCGTAGGATGGCAGGTCTATCAGCCCCAGCATTTT